The 16 T cell receptor beta chains presented below share a single source sample, sequenced in a study of T cells in Graves' hyperthyroidism and ophthalmopathy. Amplified regions were TCR beta CDR3 sequences from RNA transcripts. During a first-round RT-PCR of the TCR CDR3, the HTBI primer set was used. TCRdb passed the multiplex PCR reads through MiXCR, listing each CDR3 protein once. The sample lists hundreds of thousands of distinct CDR3 sequences, about two fifths seen once, with about 9% in the top ten. The sequenced sample consisted of blood. The source is a man between 18 and 35 years old with Graves' hyperthyroidism.

The rearrangement links TRBV7-2 to TRBJ1-3; D is possibly TRBD1 (5 bases). Trimming took off 1 base at V and 7 bases at J, with 8 bases between the two ends. Per the germline V gene, CDR1 is SGHTA and CDR2 is FQGNSA. The CDR3 loop spans 13 amino acids. The CDR3 DNA reads as TGTGCCAGCAGCTTAGGCAGGGCGAACACCATATATTTT. It codes for CASSLGRANTIYF.

This clonotype was detected many times. This chain connects TRBV9 to TRBJ1-5; D uncertain. The V and J ends lost 3 bases and 3 bases respectively, with 7 bases between them. The CDR3 consists of 13 residues. Germline V lookup: CDR1 SGDLS, CDR2 YYNGEE. CDR3 DNA: TGTGCCAGCAGCGCCTCATCCAATCAGCCCCAGCATTTT. Translation gives CASSASSNQPQHF.

This clonotype occurred many times. The genes are TRBV25-1 and TRBJ1-1; 7 bases line up with TRBD1. The germline gives CDR1 MGHDK, CDR2 SYGVNS. The CDR3 has 14 residues. V was pared by 1 base and J by 6 bases, with 5 bases of the junction left unmatched. In DNA, the CDR3 is TGTGCCAGCAGTGAATTAGCAGGGGGGGCTGAAGCTTTCTTT. It yields the protein CASSELAGGAEAFF.

For this clonotype: This may stem from a read error, because a much larger clone lies one nucleotide away. The gene calls are TRBV2 and TRBJ1-2; maybe TRBD1 (5 bases). V was clipped by 6 bases and J by 4 bases, with 12 bases between them. This CDR3 is 13 amino acids long. Per the germline V gene, CDR1 is SNHLY and CDR2 is FYNNEI. The CDR3 here is CASRLSGGYGYTF. The CDR3, as DNA: TGTGCCAGCAGACTAAGTGGGGGCTATGGCTACACCTTC.

The CDR3 here is CASSLTPSSGRAFF. The CDR3 region has the DNA TGTGCCAGCAGCTTAACCCCGTCATCGGGGCGAGCTTTCTTT. The V and J genes are TRBV7-9 and TRBJ1-1; D possibly corresponds to TRBD1 (5 bases). Germline V CDR1 and CDR2: SEHNR, FQNEAQ (reference sequence). V shed 2 bases and J shed 10 bases, with 17 bases lying between them. This CDR3 contains 14 residues.

The chain links TRBV29-1 to TRBJ2-5; 10 nucleotides agree with TRBD1. The CDR3 extends over 14 amino acids. Germline-derived CDR1 and CDR2 are SQVTM and ANQGSEA. V shed 4 bases and J 4 bases; nucleotides not matched to a gene: 6. The CDR3 loop reads CSVGLTGGRETQYF. The CDR3 coding sequence is TGCAGCGTTGGGTTGACAGGGGGCCGAGAGACCCAGTACTTC.

Many counts were recorded for this clonotype. The chain joins TRBV7-2 to TRBJ1-4; D gene unclear. Germline V gives CDR1 SGHTA, CDR2 FQGNSA. CDR3 size: 14 residues. Trimming stripped 4 bases from V and 6 bases from J, with 12 bases between. CDR3 amino acids: CASSSPGDDEKLFF. DNA of the CDR3: TGTGCCAGCAGCTCCCCGGGCGATGATGAAAAACTGTTTTTT.

The chain recombines TRBV5-4 with TRBJ2-7; 8 bases match TRBD1. This CDR3 contains 17 residues. CDR1 is SGHNT, CDR2 YYREEE, per germline (reference sequence). J lost 5 bases, V lost 2 bases, and 15 bases had no gene match. CDR3 region: CASSFNGRTGGKDEQYF. The CDR3 nucleotides read TGTGCCAGCAGCTTTAACGGGAGAACAGGGGGTAAGGACGAGCAGTACTTC.

The chain uses TRBV14 and TRBJ2-5; D is unresolved. The CDR3 is made up of 15 amino acids. V shed 0 bases and J shed 5 bases, with 13 bases lying between them. Per the germline V gene, CDR1 is SGHDN and CDR2 is FVKESK. In DNA, the CDR3 is TGTGCCAGCAGCCAAGATCTAACAGCATTGGAGACCCAGTACTTC. This codes for CASSQDLTALETQYF.

The CDR3 DNA reads as TGTGCTAGTGTCCTGACAGGAGTAGAGACCCAGTACTTC. It is translated as CASVLTGVETQYF. The chain has TRBV12-5 and TRBJ2-5; a possible D gene is TRBD1 (6 bases). Germline V gives CDR1 LGHNT, CDR2 FRNRAP. Between the trimmed V and J ends, which lost 7 bases and 4 bases, there was a span of 13 bases. The CDR3 is made up of 13 amino acids.

Many counts were recorded for this clonotype. This chain joins TRBV20-1 and TRBJ1-2; D call uncertain. The germline CDR1 and CDR2 sequences are DFQATT and SNEGSKA (reference sequence). The CDR3 runs to 13 residues. V lost 2 bases and J 8 bases, leaving 15 bases between the germline ends. The CDR3 sequence is CSARFSGERGYTF. The CDR3 nucleotides are TGCAGTGCTAGATTTTCCGGAGAACGCGGCTACACCTTC.

This clonotype was counted at least ten times. This chain joins TRBV2 and TRBJ2-7; D is unclear. Germline V gene lookup returns CDR1 SNHLY and CDR2 FYNNEI. The CDR3 sequence is 13 residues long. V was shortened by 3 bases and J by 2 bases, with 8 bases between the two germline ends. The CDR3 coding sequence is TGTGCCAGCAGTGACGAACAGACCTACGAGCAGTACTTC. This gives the protein CASSDEQTYEQYF.

This chain uses TRBV20-1 with TRBJ2-7; 7 positions match TRBD1. The V gene's germline CDR1 is DFQATT and CDR2 SNEGSKA (reference sequence). The CDR3 is 12 amino acids. V lost 3 bases and J lost 6; bases outside the gene matches: 5. The chain's CDR3 is CSARGTVSEQYF. CDR3 in DNA: TGCAGTGCTAGGGGGACAGTCTCCGAGCAGTACTTC.

The chain links TRBV5-1 to TRBJ2-5; TRBD1 matches 9 bases. The CDR3 has 15 amino acids. Trimming at V came to 3 bases and at J to 4 bases, leaving 7 bases not matched to a gene. Looked up from germline, CDR1 is SGHRS and CDR2 is YFSETQ. CDR3 sequence: CASSWRDRDRETQYF. CDR3 nucleotides: TGCGCCAGCAGCTGGCGGGACAGGGACCGAGAGACCCAGTACTTC. The full variable domain, rest sourced from reference TRBV5-1 and TRBJ2-5, is KAGVTQTPRYLIKTRGQQVTLSCSPISGHRSVSWYQQTPGQGLQFLFEYFSETQRNKGNFPGRFSGRQFSNSRSEMNVSTLELGDSALYLCASSWRDRDRETQYFGPGTRLLVL.

This clonotype was found a few times. The chain recombines TRBV6-5 with TRBJ2-7; 8 bases align to TRBD1. The CDR3 is 16 residues long. V dropped 4 bases and J dropped 2; count of bases not matched to a gene: 10. Germline V lookup: CDR1 MNHEY, CDR2 SVGAGI. CDR3 DNA: TGTGCCAGCAGTTCCCTCGGACAGGGAATTACCTACGAGCAGTACTTC. The encoded protein is CASSSLGQGITYEQYF.

This clonotype has just a few counts. DNA of the CDR3: TGTGCCAGCAGCTTAGGCGTGGGACCGCAAACTCTTGAAGCTTTCTTT. It is translated as CASSLGVGPQTLEAFF. The V and J genes are TRBV13 and TRBJ1-1; TRBD1 might be the D (5 bases). The CDR3 contains 16 residues. Trimming removed 0 bases from V and 7 bases from J, with 18 bases in between. Germline V lookup: CDR1 PRHDT, CDR2 FYEKMQ (reference sequence).